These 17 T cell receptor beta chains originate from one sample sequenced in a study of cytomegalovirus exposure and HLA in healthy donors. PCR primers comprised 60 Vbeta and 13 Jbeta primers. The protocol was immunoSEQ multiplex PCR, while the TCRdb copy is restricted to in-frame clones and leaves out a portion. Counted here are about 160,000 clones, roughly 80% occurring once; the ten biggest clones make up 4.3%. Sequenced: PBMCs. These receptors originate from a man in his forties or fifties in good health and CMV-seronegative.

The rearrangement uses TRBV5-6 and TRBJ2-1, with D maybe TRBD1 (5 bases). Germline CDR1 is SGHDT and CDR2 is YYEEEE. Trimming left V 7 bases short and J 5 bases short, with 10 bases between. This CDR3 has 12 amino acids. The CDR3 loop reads CASEDTHNEQFF. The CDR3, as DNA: TGTGCCAGCGAGGACACCCACAATGAGCAGTTCTTC. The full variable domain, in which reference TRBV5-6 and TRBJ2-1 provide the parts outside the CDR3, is DAGVTQSPTHLIKTRGQQVTLRCSPKSGHDTVSWYQQALGQGPQFIFQYYEEEERQRGNFPDRFSGHQFPNYSSELNVNALLLGDSALYLCASEDTHNEQFFGPGTRLTVL.

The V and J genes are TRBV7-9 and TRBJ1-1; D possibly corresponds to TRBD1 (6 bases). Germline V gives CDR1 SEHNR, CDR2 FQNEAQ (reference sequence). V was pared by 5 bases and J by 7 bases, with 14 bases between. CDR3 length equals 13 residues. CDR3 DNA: TGTGCCAGCAGCGAGACGGACAGTTTTGAAGCTTTCTTT. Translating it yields CASSETDSFEAFF.

The CDR3 nucleotides read TGTGCCATCAGTGAGTTGGCACACGAGCAGTACTTC. Translation: CAISELAHEQYF. This chain uses TRBV10-3 with TRBJ2-7, with D hard to call. From germline, CDR1 is ENHRY and CDR2 SYGVKD. Between the trimmed V and J ends, which lost 1 base and 5 bases, there was a span of 6 bases. The CDR3 contains 12 residues.

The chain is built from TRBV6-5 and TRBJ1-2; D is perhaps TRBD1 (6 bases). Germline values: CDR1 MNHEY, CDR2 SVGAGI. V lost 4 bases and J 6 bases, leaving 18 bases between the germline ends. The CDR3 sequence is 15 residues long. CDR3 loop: CASSLTRGAVDGYTF. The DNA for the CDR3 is TGTGCCAGCAGTTTGACGCGGGGGGCCGTGGATGGCTACACCTTC.

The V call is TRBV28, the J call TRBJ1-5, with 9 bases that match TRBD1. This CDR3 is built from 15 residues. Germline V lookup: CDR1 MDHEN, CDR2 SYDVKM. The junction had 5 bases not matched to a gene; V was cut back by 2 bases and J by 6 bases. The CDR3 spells CASSLGDRVLQPQHF. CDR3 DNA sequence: TGTGCCAGCAGTTTAGGGGACAGGGTCCTTCAGCCCCAGCATTTT.

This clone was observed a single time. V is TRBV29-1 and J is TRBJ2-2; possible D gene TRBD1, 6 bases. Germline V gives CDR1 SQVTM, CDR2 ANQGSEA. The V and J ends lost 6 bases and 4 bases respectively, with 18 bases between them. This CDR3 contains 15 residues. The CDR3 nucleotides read TGCAGCGTGGCCGGACAGTCTACTGGCACCGGGGAGCTGTTTTTT. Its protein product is CSVAGQSTGTGELFF.

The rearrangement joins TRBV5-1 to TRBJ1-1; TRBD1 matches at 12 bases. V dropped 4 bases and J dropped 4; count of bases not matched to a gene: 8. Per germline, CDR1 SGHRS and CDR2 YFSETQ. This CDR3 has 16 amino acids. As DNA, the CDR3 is TGCGCCAGCAGCCAAGGGACAGGGGGCTTGGGCACTGAAGCTTTCTTT. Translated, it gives CASSQGTGGLGTEAFF.

The CDR3 region is CASSLDTGAYEQYF. The CDR3 DNA sequence: TGCGCCAGCAGCTTGGATACAGGAGCCTACGAGCAGTACTTC. This rearrangement joins TRBV5-1 to TRBJ2-5; a weak D match, TRBD1 (5 bases). The DNA end favors TRBJ2-7, so the J call may be wrong. The CDR3 runs to 14 residues. The germline V gene encodes CDR1 SGHRS and CDR2 YFSETQ.

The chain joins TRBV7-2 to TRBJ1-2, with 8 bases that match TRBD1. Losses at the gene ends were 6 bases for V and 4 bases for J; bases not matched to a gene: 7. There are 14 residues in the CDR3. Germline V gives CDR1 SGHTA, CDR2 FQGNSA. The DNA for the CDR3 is TGTGCCAGCAGGGTACAGGGGGAGAGCTATGGCTACACCTTC. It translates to CASRVQGESYGYTF.

The CDR3 region has the DNA TGTGCCAGCAGCTACAGGGATCCCACTGAAGCTTTCTTT. Translated, it gives CASSYRDPTEAFF. The chain combines TRBV21-1 with TRBJ1-1; the table's D call of TRBD1 was not tested on the DNA. TRBV21-1 counts as a pseudogene. This CDR3 is built from 13 residues.

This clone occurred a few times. The CDR3, as DNA: TGTGCCAGTAGTAACCTAGTAATGACAGATACGCAGTATTTT. Translated: CASSNLVMTDTQYF. This chain links TRBV19 with TRBJ2-3, with unresolved D. CDR3 length: 14 residues. V was shortened by 4 bases and J by 3 bases, with 11 bases between the two germline ends. Germline CDR1 is LNHDA and CDR2 is SQIVND (reference sequence).

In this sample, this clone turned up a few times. The CDR3: CASSWDRANTEAFF. CDR3 bases: TGTGCCAGCAGCTGGGACAGGGCGAACACTGAAGCTTTCTTT. The chain combines TRBV28 with TRBJ1-1; TRBD1 matches at 9 bases. The CDR3 is made up of 14 amino acids. V dropped 6 bases and J dropped 1; count of bases not matched to a gene: 3. Germline CDR1 is MDHEN and CDR2 is SYDVKM.

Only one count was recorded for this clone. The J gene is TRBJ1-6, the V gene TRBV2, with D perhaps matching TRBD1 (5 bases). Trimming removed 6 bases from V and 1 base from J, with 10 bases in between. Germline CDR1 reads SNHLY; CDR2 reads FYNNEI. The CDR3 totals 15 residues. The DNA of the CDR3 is TGTGCCAGCAGCCCTGACAGTTCCTATAATTCACCCCTCCACTTT. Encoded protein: CASSPDSSYNSPLHF.

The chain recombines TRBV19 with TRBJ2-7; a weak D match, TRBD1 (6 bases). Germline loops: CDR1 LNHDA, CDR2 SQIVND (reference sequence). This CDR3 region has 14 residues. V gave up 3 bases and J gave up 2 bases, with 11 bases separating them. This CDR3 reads CASSISRGPYEQYF. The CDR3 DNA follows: TGTGCCAGTAGTATTTCCAGGGGACCCTACGAGCAGTACTTC.

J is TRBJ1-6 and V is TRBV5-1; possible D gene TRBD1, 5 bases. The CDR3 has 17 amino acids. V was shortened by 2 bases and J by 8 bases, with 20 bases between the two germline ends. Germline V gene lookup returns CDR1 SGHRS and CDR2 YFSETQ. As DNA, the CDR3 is TGCGCCAGCAGCTTCAGACGACCAGGGCTGAAAGATTCACCCCTCCACTTT. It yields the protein CASSFRRPGLKDSPLHF.

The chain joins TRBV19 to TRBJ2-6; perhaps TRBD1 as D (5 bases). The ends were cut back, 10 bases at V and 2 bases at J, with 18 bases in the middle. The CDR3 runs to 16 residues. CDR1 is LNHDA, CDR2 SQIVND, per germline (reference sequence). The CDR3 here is CATRWGVGAGANVLTF. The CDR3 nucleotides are TGTGCCACCCGGTGGGGCGTCGGAGCTGGGGCCAACGTCCTGACTTTC.

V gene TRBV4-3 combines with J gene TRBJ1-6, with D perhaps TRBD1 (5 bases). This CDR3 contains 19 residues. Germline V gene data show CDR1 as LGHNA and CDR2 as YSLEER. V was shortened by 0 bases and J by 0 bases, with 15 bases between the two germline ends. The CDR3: CASSQEWGRQSSYNSPLHF. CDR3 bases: TGCGCCAGCAGCCAAGAGTGGGGCAGGCAGAGCTCCTATAATTCACCCCTCCACTTT.